Here is one TCR beta chain with its context. This specimen belongs to a study of shared clonotypes between healthy human individuals. With 1 base clipped from V and 6 bases from J, the junction kept 8 bases outside the gene matches. This CDR3 is 14 amino acids long. From germline, CDR1 is SQVTM and CDR2 ANQGSEA. Terminally differentiated effector memory CD45RA+ cells were excluded by CCR7 positive selection of CD45RO-negative cells. The authors loaded roughly 200 ng DNA, 25,000 to 30,000 T cell genomes, into sorted-subset replicate PCRs. Clones were sequenced by immunoSEQ multiplex PCR, and TCRdb holds only the in-frame ones, with some missing. Of 650,000 to 800,000 clones in the sample, 92% were seen once.

The sample was naive CD8+ T cells sorted from blood. This clonotype was sampled from a man between 25 and 39 years old in good health. The chain recombines TRBV29-1 with TRBJ2-7, with 8 bases lining up with TRBD2. The CDR3 protein is CSVEVSGRGFEQYF. CDR3 DNA: TGCAGCGTTGAAGTGAGCGGGAGAGGCTTCGAGCAGTACTTC.